These 27 T cell receptor beta chains were sequenced from one sample in a study of T and B cells in COVID-19 patients. Blood genomic DNA input for TRB amplification was about 240-550 ng. Multiplex PCR with BIOMED2 TRB-A/B primer pools amplified TRB rearrangements. TCRdb reprocessed the multiplex PCR reads via MiXCR and lists one record per CDR3 protein. Seen here are around 8,000 distinct CDR3 sequences, 20% to 30% observed once, and the top ten hold roughly 16%. Sequencing was carried out using blood. The receptors here all came from a human donor with active COVID-19.

This clonotype has just a few counts. J is TRBJ1-5 and V is TRBV27, with 7 bases lining up with TRBD1. V trimming: 6 bases; J trimming: 6 bases; junction bases outside the gene matches: 11. Germline V CDR1 and CDR2: MNHEY, SMNVEV (reference sequence). This CDR3 contains 15 residues. The DNA of the CDR3 is TGTGCCAGCAGCCCCGTGGCAGGGGGACTTCAGCCCCAGCATTTT. It yields the protein CASSPVAGGLQPQHF.

This clonotype turned up a few times. The chain joins TRBV27 to TRBJ1-1, with D hard to call. The V gene's germline CDR1 is MNHEY and CDR2 SMNVEV (reference sequence). Between the trimmed V and J ends, which lost 2 bases and 4 bases, there was a span of 8 bases. This CDR3 is 13 amino acids long. The CDR3 here is CASSLRVGTEAFF. In DNA form, the CDR3 reads TGTGCCAGCAGTTTAAGGGTTGGCACTGAAGCTTTCTTT.

V usage is TRBV10-2 and J usage is TRBJ2-7; 8 nucleotides match TRBD2. There are 14 residues in the CDR3. The V gene's germline CDR1 is WSHSY and CDR2 SAAADI. V lost 8 bases and J lost 3; bases outside the gene matches: 9. The CDR3 nucleotides are TGCGCCAGCCACGGACTAGCTGACTACTACGAGCAGTACTTC. Translated: CASHGLADYYEQYF.

This CDR3 reads CASSPAGTQGHLPSGANVLTF. The CDR3 region has the DNA TGCGCCAGCAGCCCGGCGGGGACCCAAGGCCACTTACCCTCTGGGGCCAACGTCCTGACTTTC. This chain links TRBV5-1 with TRBJ2-6; tentative D call: TRBD2 (6 bases). The germline V and J ends were trimmed by 4 bases and 0 bases, with 26 bases remaining between them. CDR3 length: 21 residues. Germline loops: CDR1 SGHRS, CDR2 YFSETQ.

This clonotype was counted ten times or more. V usage is TRBV19 and J usage is TRBJ2-5; TRBD2 aligns across 16 bases. The ends lost 6 bases at V and 4 bases at J; junction bases unmatched: 5. The CDR3 contains 16 residues. The germline V gene encodes CDR1 LNHDA and CDR2 SQIVND (reference sequence). CDR3: CASRGTSGGAGETQYF. The CDR3, as DNA: TGTGCCAGTAGGGGGACTAGCGGGGGGGCCGGAGAGACCCAGTACTTC.

This clonotype occurred once. The J gene is TRBJ1-2, the V gene TRBV5-1; D gene uncertain. The CDR3 spans 13 residues. Germline V gives CDR1 SGHRS, CDR2 YFSETQ. Trimming pared 2 bases from V and 7 bases from J, leaving 12 bases between. CDR3 amino acids: CASSFVASGGYTF. The CDR3 DNA follows: TGCGCCAGCAGCTTTGTGGCATCGGGTGGCTACACCTTC. Full variable domain (outside the CDR3, taken from reference TRBV5-1 and TRBJ1-2): KAGVTQTPRYLIKTRGQQVTLSCSPISGHRSVSWYQQTPGQGLQFLFEYFSETQRNKGNFPGRFSGRQFSNSRSEMNVSTLELGDSALYLCASSFVASGGYTFGSGTRLTVV.

In regard to this clonotype: A read error may explain this, as a much larger clone is one base away. The gene calls are TRBV15 and TRBJ2-7; 7 nucleotides match TRBD1. Germline values: CDR1 LNHNV, CDR2 YYDKDF (reference sequence). The CDR3 extends over 14 amino acids. CDR3 region: CATSRTGDGYERYF. The CDR3 DNA sequence: TGTGCCACCAGCAGAACAGGGGACGGCTACGAGCGGTACTTC.

About this clonotype itself: A much larger clone is a single base away; this may be a read error. The rearrangement uses TRBV6-5 and TRBJ2-2, with 9 bases that match TRBD1. The CDR3 is made up of 16 amino acids. Looked up from germline, CDR1 is MNHEY and CDR2 is SVGAGI. The junction had 8 bases not matched to a gene; V was cut back by 6 bases and J by 3 bases. The CDR3 DNA reads as TGTGCCAGCAGGCAGCCGGGACAGGGTCACACCGGGGAGCTGTTTTTT. Encoded protein: CASRQPGQGHTGELFF.

Sample share makes this clonotype medium-sized. This CDR3 reads CASSSGTGELFF. The CDR3 region has the DNA TGTGCCAGCAGTTCCGGCACCGGGGAGCTGTTTTTT. The rearrangement joins TRBV27 to TRBJ2-2; D is unresolved. The CDR3 consists of 12 residues. Germline V gene data show CDR1 as MNHEY and CDR2 as SMNVEV (reference sequence). V was pared by 4 bases and J by 4 bases, with 4 bases between.

The chain joins TRBV6-6 to TRBJ1-1; TRBD1 is a possible D gene (6 bases). Trimming cost V 5 bases and J 5 bases, with 15 bases left between them. Germline V CDR1 and CDR2: MNHNY, SVGAGI (reference sequence). This CDR3 region has 14 residues. The CDR3 bases are TGTGCCAGCAGTACGCCGGACAGACCTACTGAAGCTTTCTTT. This gives the protein CASSTPDRPTEAFF.

There are a few counts of this clonotype. V gene TRBV12-3 or TRBV12-4 combines with J gene TRBJ1-1; D is unclear. V lost 2 bases and J lost 5, with 12 bases in between. There are 14 residues in the CDR3. CDR3 sequence (DNA): TGTGCCAGCAGTTTAAGCCATCGAGGGACTGAAGCTTTCTTT. Protein: CASSLSHRGTEAFF.

This clonotype was found a few times. J is TRBJ2-7 and V is TRBV6-2 or TRBV6-3; D remains unclear. This CDR3 has 12 residues. Germline V gene data show CDR1 as MNHEY and CDR2 as SVGEGT. The V and J ends lost 6 bases and 4 bases respectively, with 10 bases between them. The CDR3 region has the DNA TGTGCCAGCAGCCAAGCCCCGTACGAGCAGTACTTC. It specifies CASSQAPYEQYF.

Judged by abundance, this clonotype is medium-sized (0.01 to 0.1%). The chain joins TRBV19 to TRBJ2-3; TRBD2 agrees at 9 bases. The ends lost 3 bases at V and 0 bases at J; junction bases unmatched: 7. The CDR3 length is 17 residues. Germline CDR1 and CDR2: LNHDA and SQIVND (reference sequence). This CDR3 reads CASSIMTSGSSTDTQYF. CDR3 in DNA: TGTGCCAGTAGTATCATGACTAGCGGATCTAGCACAGATACGCAGTATTTT.

In its sample, this clonotype was seen many times. The chain recombines TRBV6-5 with TRBJ1-6; maybe TRBD1 (5 bases). This CDR3 region has 19 residues. Germline lookup yields CDR1 MNHEY and CDR2 SVGAGI. Trimming removed 2 bases at V and 0 bases at J, with 17 bases between. CDR3 protein: CASSYRSTPGTSYNSPLHF. The DNA for the CDR3 is TGTGCCAGCAGTTACCGTTCCACCCCGGGGACCTCCTATAATTCACCCCTCCACTTT.

This clonotype came up a few times. J is TRBJ2-1 and V is TRBV5-4; D is unresolved. Germline CDR1 reads SGHNT; CDR2 reads YYREEE (reference sequence). V was clipped by 6 bases and J by 7 bases, with 17 bases between them. This CDR3 is 14 amino acids long. CDR3 DNA sequence: TGTGCCAGCACCACCCTGGTCCAAGGGAATGAGCAGTTCTTC. Its translation: CASTTLVQGNEQFF.

This clonotype ranks as medium-sized. This sequence joins TRBV27 and TRBJ2-1; 7 bases align to TRBD2. This CDR3 contains 16 residues. CDR1 and CDR2 from the germline V gene are MNHEY and SMNVEV (reference sequence). Trimming at V came to 2 bases and at J to 2 bases, leaving 6 bases not matched to a gene. CDR3 nucleotide sequence: TGTGCCAGCAGTTTACAACTAGCGCCCACCTACAATGAGCAGTTCTTC. It specifies CASSLQLAPTYNEQFF.

This clonotype has a count of ten or more. The chain employs TRBV12-3 or TRBV12-4 and TRBJ2-7; D is perhaps TRBD1 (5 bases). CDR3 length: 13 residues. V lost 5 bases to trimming and J lost 2 bases, with 10 bases between them. DNA for the CDR3: TGTGCCAGCAGTATGACAGCGACCTACGAGCAGTACTTC. This gives the protein CASSMTATYEQYF.

The chain joins TRBV15 to TRBJ1-5; tentative D call: TRBD1 (5 bases). This CDR3 is 16 amino acids long. Trimming shortened V by 1 base and J by 5 bases, and 15 bases separated the two germline ends. Germline CDR1 and CDR2: LNHNV and YYDKDF (reference sequence). The CDR3 DNA reads TGTGCCACCAGCAGAGGTCCCCGTGGGGGGGATCAGCCCCAGCATTTT. Translated: CATSRGPRGGDQPQHF.

This clonotype is classed as medium-sized. The V and J genes are TRBV27 and TRBJ1-5; D is perhaps TRBD1 (5 bases). CDR3 length: 15 amino acids. Germline V gene data show CDR1 as MNHEY and CDR2 as SMNVEV (reference sequence). Trimming left V 1 base short and J 1 base short, with 8 bases between. The CDR3 DNA sequence: TGTGCCAGCAGTTTATTCCGGGGGAGCAATCAGCCCCAGCATTTT. It translates to CASSLFRGSNQPQHF.

In this sample, this clonotype turned up a few times. J is TRBJ1-3 and V is TRBV6-2 or TRBV6-3; D is uncertain. The germline gives CDR1 MNHEY, CDR2 SVGEGT. This CDR3 is built from 14 residues. V shed 6 bases and J shed 2 bases, with 11 bases lying between them. The CDR3 is CASSHKTTGNTIYF. The DNA of the CDR3 is TGTGCCAGCAGCCACAAGACGACTGGAAACACCATATATTTT.

The chain combines TRBV20-1 with TRBJ2-7; D is undetermined. V was trimmed by 1 base and J by 2 bases, leaving 9 bases between them. CDR1 is DFQATT, CDR2 SNEGSKA, per germline (reference sequence). The CDR3 is 13 amino acids. The CDR3 here is CSARGTGPYEQYF. The CDR3 DNA is TGCAGTGCTAGAGGGACGGGCCCCTACGAGCAGTACTTC.

The chain recombines TRBV7-2 with TRBJ2-1, with D possibly TRBD2 on 6 matching bases. The germline V gene has CDR1 SGHTA and CDR2 FQGNSA. V was pared by 5 bases and J by 3 bases, with 17 bases between. This CDR3 comprises 16 residues. This chain's CDR3 is CASSNTGTRNYNEQFF. Here the CDR3 DNA reads TGTGCCAGCAGCAACACCGGGACTCGCAACTACAATGAGCAGTTCTTC.

This clonotype has a handful of counts. The chain combines TRBV5-1 with TRBJ2-7, with TRBD1 matching 8 bases. Germline V lookup: CDR1 SGHRS, CDR2 YFSETQ. The CDR3 length is 14 residues. Trimming took 4 bases from V and 3 from J; bases not matched to a gene: 6. The CDR3 region is CASSMAGTGYEQYF. The CDR3 DNA is TGCGCCAGCAGCATGGCCGGGACAGGCTACGAGCAGTACTTC.

This chain uses TRBV20-1 with TRBJ2-7; D may be TRBD1 (6 bases). The CDR3 extends over 15 amino acids. Trimming pared 0 bases from V and 0 bases from J, leaving 12 bases between. Germline V gives CDR1 DFQATT, CDR2 SNEGSKA (reference sequence). CDR3 in amino acids: CSARDRTGLSYEQYF. In DNA form, the CDR3 reads TGCAGTGCTAGAGATCGCACAGGGCTCTCCTACGAGCAGTACTTC.

This clonotype is categorized as medium-sized. V gene TRBV5-6 combines with J gene TRBJ2-1; weak D call: TRBD1 (6 bases). V was shortened by 5 bases and J by 9 bases, with 9 bases between the two germline ends. The CDR3 has 11 amino acids. CDR1 and CDR2 from the germline V gene are SGHDT and YYEEEE. The CDR3 loop is CASSSQGEQFF. The CDR3 DNA follows: TGTGCCAGCAGTTCACAGGGTGAGCAGTTCTTC.

By sample fraction, this clonotype is medium-sized. The gene calls are TRBV27 and TRBJ2-1; 8 nucleotides line up with TRBD2. Germline CDR1 MNHEY, CDR2 SMNVEV (reference sequence). The CDR3 loop spans 17 amino acids. J gave up 2 bases and V 4 bases, and 10 bases lay outside the gene matches. CDR3 residues: CASSSSREGYPYNEQFF. The CDR3 DNA reads TGTGCCAGCAGTTCGTCCCGGGAGGGCTATCCCTACAATGAGCAGTTCTTC.

This clonotype ranks as medium-sized (0.01 to 0.1%). The chain's CDR3 is CASSMRARSGPTGYNEQFF. The CDR3 DNA sequence: TGTGCCAGTAGTATGCGGGCGAGGAGCGGCCCAACGGGCTACAATGAGCAGTTCTTC. The chain links TRBV19 to TRBJ2-1, with a tentative D call TRBD2 (5 bases). Germline CDR1 LNHDA, CDR2 SQIVND (reference sequence). The CDR3 loop spans 19 amino acids. Trimming cost V 3 bases and J 3 bases, with 24 bases left between them.